This entry is about one T cell receptor beta chain. The target antigen is unknown. The CDR3 sequence is 14 residues long. V dropped 5 bases and J dropped 7 bases, with 15 bases sitting between them. Germline loops: CDR1 MNHEY, CDR2 SVGEGT. Study-wide results and limits: Larger-cohort validation covered only one TCR beta V-J rearrangement.

Full-length variable regions came from constant-region reverse primers plus semi-nested Nested Universal Primer A PCR. TCRdb processed the 5' RACE reads anew with MiXCR; each CDR3 protein has one entry. The data hold tens of thousands of distinct CDR3 sequences, with around 26% observed a single time. The chain couples TRBV6-2 or TRBV6-3 to TRBJ2-1, with unresolved D. This clonotype originated in a female donor with breast cancer. Sequencing used tumor-infiltrating memory CD4+ T cells sorted from the breast tumor. Subset defined: memory CD4+ T cells, CD4+CD45RO+CD25-. As DNA, the CDR3 is TGTGCCAGCAGTGGCGGATCCCTACGTAATGAGCAGTTCTTC. Protein: CASSGGSLRNEQFF.